Below are 25 T cell receptor beta chains sequenced from a single sample in a study of T cells in tuberculosis. The protocol was immunoSEQ multiplex PCR, while the TCRdb copy is restricted to in-frame clones and leaves out a portion. The data contain 40,000 to 45,000 clones, roughly 94% of them seen just once; the ten biggest clones take up less than 2%. Source material: PBMCs. The receptors originated from a donor aged 10 to 29 with latent tuberculosis or without tuberculosis infection. Some clones in this sample may be carry-over from other donors' samples.

The chain joins TRBV4-3 to TRBJ2-1; 10 bases are a match to TRBD1. With V trimmed by 3 bases and J by 6 bases, 17 bases remained unmatched. In germline, CDR1 is LGHNA, CDR2 YSLEER. The CDR3 sequence is 19 residues long. The CDR3 sequence: CASSQSLPTGGEESNEQFF. In nucleotides, the CDR3 is TGCGCCAGCAGCCAGTCCCTCCCGACAGGGGGCGAGGAATCCAATGAGCAGTTCTTC.

V is TRBV7-6 and J is TRBJ2-1, with D possibly being TRBD1 (6 bases). CDR3 length: 13 residues. Trimming removed 1 base from V and 7 bases from J, with 8 bases in between. Germline CDR1 is SGHVS and CDR2 is FNYEAQ. Here the CDR3 reads CASSLGTENEQFF. CDR3 nucleotide sequence: TGTGCCAGCAGCTTAGGGACAGAAAATGAGCAGTTCTTC.

The CDR3 protein is CAITGDRAGTEAFF. CDR3 bases: TGTGCCATCACCGGGGACAGGGCGGGGACTGAAGCTTTCTTT. The chain couples TRBV10-3 to TRBJ1-1; 9 bases are a match to TRBD1. CDR1 and CDR2 (germline): ENHRY, SYGVKD. The CDR3 contains 14 residues. J was trimmed by 5 bases and V by 7 bases; bases with no gene match: 8.

The rearrangement uses TRBV10-1 and TRBJ1-1; a weak D match, TRBD1 (6 bases). Germline lookup yields CDR1 WNHNN and CDR2 SYGVQD (reference sequence). V dropped 6 bases and J dropped 6 bases, with 14 bases sitting between them. CDR3 size: 13 residues. DNA for the CDR3: TGCGCCAGCAGGGGACACCTGGAGGCTGAAGCTTTCTTT. Amino acid sequence: CASRGHLEAEAFF.

The V gene is TRBV7-2, the J gene TRBJ2-7; D may be TRBD2 (5 bases). This CDR3 has 15 amino acids. CDR1 is SGHTA and CDR2 is FQGNSA in the germline V gene. V was pared by 0 bases and J by 0 bases, with 9 bases between. The CDR3 nucleotides are TGTGCCAGCAGCTTAGCGGTGGGAGTCTCCTACGAGCAGTACTTC. This translates into CASSLAVGVSYEQYF.

The CDR3: CASSPRTGGVYGYTF. CDR3 nucleotide sequence: TGTGCCAGTAGTCCGCGGACAGGGGGCGTCTATGGCTACACCTTC. V and J are TRBV19 and TRBJ1-2, with 11 positions matching TRBD1. The CDR3 contains 15 residues. V trimming: 5 bases; J trimming: 4 bases; junction bases outside the gene matches: 6. The V gene's germline CDR1 is LNHDA and CDR2 SQIVND (reference sequence).

The chain is built from TRBV29-1 and TRBJ1-1; no definite D call. Per germline, CDR1 SQVTM and CDR2 ANQGSEA. The CDR3 loop spans 13 amino acids. V lost 2 bases and J 0 bases, leaving 7 bases between the germline ends. CDR3 DNA: TGCAGCGTTGAACAGGACTTGAACACTGAAGCTTTCTTT. Protein product: CSVEQDLNTEAFF.

The V call is TRBV4-2, the J call TRBJ2-4, with a possible D match to TRBD1 (6 bases). CDR3 length: 16 amino acids. V lost 0 bases and J lost 0, with 9 bases in between. CDR1 LGHNA and CDR2 YNFKEQ come from the germline V gene. CDR3 bases: TGTGCCAGCAGCCAAGAGGGCAGGGGAGCCAAAAACATTCAGTACTTC. This encodes CASSQEGRGAKNIQYF.

This chain uses TRBV2 with TRBJ2-1, with TRBD2 matching over 9 bases. V trimming: 6 bases; J trimming: 6 bases; junction bases outside the gene matches: 15. This CDR3 contains 17 residues. Germline V gene lookup returns CDR1 SNHLY and CDR2 FYNNEI. CDR3 bases: TGTGCCAGCAGCCGGGGGGGTTTAGCGGGAGTCGGCAATGAGCAGTTCTTC. It encodes CASSRGGLAGVGNEQFF.

V and J are TRBV4-1 and TRBJ1-5; no reliable D call. The V and J ends lost 0 bases and 0 bases respectively, with 6 bases between them. Per the germline V gene, CDR1 is MGHRA and CDR2 is YSYEKL. There are 15 residues in the CDR3. CDR3 nucleotides: TGCGCCAGCAGCCAAGATAGCAGTAGCAATCAGCCCCAGCATTTT. The encoded protein is CASSQDSSSNQPQHF.

V and J are TRBV29-1 and TRBJ1-1; D might be TRBD1 (5 bases). Germline V lookup: CDR1 SQVTM, CDR2 ANQGSEA. V was trimmed by 7 bases and J by 0 bases, leaving 18 bases between them. The CDR3 consists of 15 residues. CDR3 protein: CSGGGGWGMNTEAFF. The CDR3 coding sequence is TGCAGCGGTGGGGGGGGATGGGGGATGAACACTGAAGCTTTCTTT. Variable domain in full (rest from reference TRBV29-1 and TRBJ1-1): SAVISQKPSRDICQRGTSLTIQCQVDSQVTMMFWYRQQPGQSLTLIATANQGSEATYESGFVIDKFPISRPNLTFSTLTVSNMSPEDSSIYLCSGGGGWGMNTEAFFGQGTRLTVV.

The count of this clone is one. This rearrangement joins TRBV6-1 to TRBJ1-1; perhaps TRBD1 as D (5 bases). V was cut by 5 bases and J by 2 bases, with 9 bases left in between. CDR3 length: 13 amino acids. Germline CDR1 reads MNHNS; CDR2 reads SASEGT. The CDR3 DNA sequence: TGTGCCAGCAGTCAGGGTATAAACACTGAAGCTTTCTTT. It yields the protein CASSQGINTEAFF.

This clone has only one observation. V usage is TRBV6-5 and J usage is TRBJ2-3, with TRBD2 matching over 9 bases. V was clipped by 2 bases and J by 3 bases; unmatched bases: 3. CDR1 is MNHEY and CDR2 is SVGAGI in the germline V gene. The CDR3 contains 15 residues. In DNA form, the CDR3 reads TGTGCCAGCAGTTACGGGCGGGAGGGTACAGATACGCAGTATTTT. Translation gives CASSYGREGTDTQYF.

This clone has only a few counts. V and J are TRBV10-3 and TRBJ2-7, with no clear D. Germline V CDR1 and CDR2: ENHRY, SYGVKD. This CDR3 has 12 amino acids. V was pared by 2 bases and J by 2 bases, with 4 bases between. CDR3 DNA sequence: TGTGCCATCAGTGAGCCTACCTACGAGCAGTACTTC. This encodes CAISEPTYEQYF.

J is TRBJ2-1 and V is TRBV5-4; the match to TRBD2 covers 14 bases. The CDR3 has 16 residues. Looked up from germline, CDR1 is SGHNT and CDR2 is YYREEE (reference sequence). The V and J ends lost 4 bases and 6 bases, in that order; junction bases with no gene match: 6. In DNA form, the CDR3 reads TGTGCCAGCAGCCAAGATGGGACTAGCGGGAGCAATGAGCAGTTCTTC. Protein product: CASSQDGTSGSNEQFF.

The V and J genes are TRBV5-1 and TRBJ1-1; the D gene is possibly TRBD1 (6 bases). Looked up from germline, CDR1 is SGHRS and CDR2 is YFSETQ. V shed 0 bases and J shed 5 bases, with 11 bases lying between them. This CDR3 is 14 amino acids long. This CDR3 reads CASSLVAGATEAFF. The CDR3 coding sequence is TGCGCCAGCAGCTTGGTGGCAGGGGCGACTGAAGCTTTCTTT.

The chain carries TRBV10-1 and TRBJ2-3, with TRBD1 matching over 9 bases. The CDR3 covers 14 residues. Looked up from germline, CDR1 is WNHNN and CDR2 is SYGVQD (reference sequence). J lost 6 bases, V lost 3 bases, and 4 bases had no gene match. The CDR3 bases are TGCGCCAGCAGTGAAGGACAGGGGTCCGATACGCAGTATTTT. Amino acid sequence: CASSEGQGSDTQYF.

The V gene is TRBV9, the J gene TRBJ2-3, with a weak D call TRBD2 (5 bases). In germline, CDR1 is SGDLS, CDR2 YYNGEE. This CDR3 is built from 15 residues. V was clipped by 2 bases and J by 1 base, with 11 bases between them. DNA for the CDR3: TGTGCCAGCAGCGTGTCCGGGATAGGCACAGATACGCAGTATTTT. Protein: CASSVSGIGTDTQYF.

The rearrangement links TRBV9 to TRBJ1-5, with 9 bases aligning to TRBD1. V lost 0 bases to trimming and J lost 2 bases; unmatched junction nucleotides: 0. The V gene's germline CDR1 is SGDLS and CDR2 YYNGEE. This CDR3 region has 15 residues. In DNA form, the CDR3 reads TGTGCCAGCAGCGTAGGACAGGGGGGCAATCAGCCCCAGCATTTT. Translation gives CASSVGQGGNQPQHF.

The chain uses TRBV6-5 and TRBJ2-7; D ambiguous. Germline values: CDR1 MNHEY, CDR2 SVGAGI. This CDR3 comprises 15 residues. V was shortened by 0 bases and J by 3 bases, with 12 bases between the two germline ends. CDR3 nucleotide sequence: TGTGCCAGCAGTTACTCGAGCCGGTTTTACTACGAGCAGTACTTC. Protein product: CASSYSSRFYYEQYF.

V gene TRBV6-6 combines with J gene TRBJ2-7; 10 positions agree with TRBD1. The trim removed 5 bases at V and 5 bases at J, leaving 12 bases unmatched. This CDR3 is 16 amino acids long. Germline CDR1 and CDR2: MNHNY and SVGAGI (reference sequence). The CDR3 loop reads CASSPGLGQGRNEQYF. The CDR3, as DNA: TGTGCCAGCAGTCCCGGCCTGGGACAGGGGAGGAACGAGCAGTACTTC.

The chain combines TRBV30 with TRBJ2-1; D possibly corresponds to TRBD2 (7 bases). The germline V gene encodes CDR1 GTSNPN and CDR2 SVGIG (reference sequence). The length of the CDR3 is 14 residues. Trimming took 4 bases from V and 6 from J, leaving 16 bases between them. CDR3 loop: CAWTRGGPSNEQFF. The DNA for the CDR3 is TGTGCCTGGACTAGGGGGGGTCCCTCCAATGAGCAGTTCTTC.

The rearrangement uses TRBV5-1 and TRBJ2-1; 9 bases agree with TRBD2. Germline V lookup: CDR1 SGHRS, CDR2 YFSETQ. The CDR3 totals 14 residues. V trimming: 0 bases; J trimming: 5 bases; junction bases outside the gene matches: 0. CDR3 in DNA: TGCGCCAGCAGCTTGGAGCGGGGGGACAATGAGCAGTTCTTC. Residues: CASSLERGDNEQFF.

The V call is TRBV29-1, the J call TRBJ1-2, with D hard to call. The ends were cut back, 4 bases at V and 1 base at J, with 16 bases in the middle. CDR3 size: 15 residues. In germline, CDR1 is SQVTM, CDR2 ANQGSEA. The CDR3 loop is CSVVVEGRLNYGYTF. DNA for the CDR3: TGCAGCGTTGTCGTCGAGGGCCGACTTAACTATGGCTACACCTTC.

V gene TRBV2 combines with J gene TRBJ1-5; no firm D call. This CDR3 has 13 residues. Trimming removed 3 bases at V and 4 bases at J, with 7 bases between. Per germline, CDR1 SNHLY and CDR2 FYNNEI. The CDR3 loop is CASSEEKNQPQHF. DNA for the CDR3: TGTGCCAGCAGTGAGGAGAAAAATCAGCCCCAGCATTTT. The variable domain in full, completed from reference TRBV2 and TRBJ1-5, reads EPEVTQTPSHQVTQMGQEVILRCVPISNHLYFYWYRQILGQKVEFLVSFYNNEISEKSEIFDDQFSVERPDGSNFTLKIRSTKLEDSAMYFCASSEEKNQPQHFGDGTRLSIL.